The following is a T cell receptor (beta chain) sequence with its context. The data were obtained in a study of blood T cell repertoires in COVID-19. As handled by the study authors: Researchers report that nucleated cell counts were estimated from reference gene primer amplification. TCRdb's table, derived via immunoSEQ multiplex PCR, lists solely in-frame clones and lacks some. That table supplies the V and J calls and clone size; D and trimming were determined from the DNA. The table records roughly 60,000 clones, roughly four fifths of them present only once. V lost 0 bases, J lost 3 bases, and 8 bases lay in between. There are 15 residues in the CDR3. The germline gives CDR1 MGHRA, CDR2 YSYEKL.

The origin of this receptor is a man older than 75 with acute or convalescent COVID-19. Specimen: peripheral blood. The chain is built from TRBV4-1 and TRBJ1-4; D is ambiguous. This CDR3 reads CASSQDGSPNEKLFF. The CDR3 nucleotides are TGCGCCAGCAGCCAAGATGGCAGTCCTAATGAAAAACTGTTTTTT.